This passage covers 3 T cell receptor beta chains from one sample sequenced in a study of PD-L1 blockade in urothelial cancer. The time point denotes: peripheral blood 6 weeks after treatment start. Only in-frame clones appear in the TCRdb table, and some are missing; sequencing was by immunoSEQ multiplex PCR. Of 40,000 to 60,000 clones in the sample, 65% to 85% are singletons; the top ten hold 8.8%. Sequenced here: PBMCs, sampled around atezolizumab (anti-PD-L1) treatment. Every receptor here comes from a man between 65 and 80 years old with urothelial cancer.

The J gene is TRBJ2-5, the V gene TRBV5-1; weak D call: TRBD2 (5 bases). V lost 4 bases and J 2 bases, leaving 9 bases between the germline ends. The CDR3 loop spans 13 amino acids. CDR1 SGHRS and CDR2 YFSETQ come from the germline V gene. In nucleotides, the CDR3 is TGCGCCAGCAGCCTCCCGGGGCAAGAGACCCAGTACTTC. It yields the protein CASSLPGQETQYF.

This chain uses TRBV11-2 with TRBJ2-6; a possible D gene is TRBD2 (5 bases). Looked up from germline, CDR1 is SGHAT and CDR2 is FQNNGV. V lost 5 bases, J lost 4 bases, and 15 bases lay in between. CDR3 length equals 16 residues. The CDR3 DNA is TGTGCCAGCAGCCCCGGTTCGGGGAGAGGGGCCAACGTCCTGACTTTC. It encodes CASSPGSGRGANVLTF. Full variable domain (missing parts from reference TRBV11-2 and TRBJ2-6): EAGVAQSPRYKIIEKRQSVAFWCNPISGHATLYWYQQILGQGPKLLIQFQNNGVVDDSQLPKDRFSAERLKGVDSTLKIQPAKLEDSAVYLCASSPGSGRGANVLTFGAGSRLTVL.

This clone has only a few counts. The chain couples TRBV5-6 to TRBJ2-2; D uncertain. V dropped 2 bases and J dropped 2 bases, with 10 bases sitting between them. The CDR3 has 15 amino acids. CDR1 is SGHDT, CDR2 YYEEEE, per germline. In nucleotides, the CDR3 is TGTGCCAGCAGCTTTTTTTTGCGTAACACCGGGGAGCTGTTTTTT. It yields the protein CASSFFLRNTGELFF.